The source of this TCR beta chain is a study of T cell repertoires in aging, cancer and after chemotherapy (dated by TCRdb to between 2018 and 2021). For context, the study as a whole: Donors were distributed across six age groups ranging from 30 or younger to 70 or older, with at least three individuals included per group. In the solid tumor group, paired pre- and post-chemotherapy samples were obtained from brain tumor (glioblastoma) patients receiving temozolomide-based therapy. Roughly 9.6 million TCR reads were contained in the full dataset. To examine immunoaging and T cell reconstitution after chemotherapy, the study profiled TCR beta repertoires in peripheral blood from healthy donors and cancer patients. The cohort comprised about 210 cancer patients, more than 90 with hematological and 110 to 140 with solid cancers, plus 95 healthy donors as a reference group.

V loses 4 bases of germline sequence and J loses 3 bases, and the interval between the two ends is 9 bases. Sequences GTSNPN (CDR1) and SVGIG (CDR2) are obtained from the germline V gene (reference sequence). The CDR3 has 12 amino acids, counting the end cysteine and phenylalanine. The read is trimmed to its CDR3 DNA, 36 bases read in frame from base 1. This clonotype is categorized as medium-sized (0.01 to 0.1%). Which antigen it targets is not known. Per-base quality was not reported, and no clone a single base away is much larger than it. Rearranged TRB sequences spanning V, D and J segments were amplified by multiplex touch-down PCR using a mixed TRB-A/B primer pool. Illumina adapters and sample indices were attached to the amplicons through two consecutive PCR reactions run with Phusion HS II polymerase. The amplicons were purified from gel with the NucleoSpin Gel and PCR Clean-up kit and then assessed with Qubit and an Agilent 2100 Bioanalyzer. Libraries were sequenced on an Illumina MiSeq using 600-cycle, single-indexed, paired-end runs. The authors' analysis ran thus. MiXCR versions 2.12 and 3.0.5 were used to process TRB sequences. A clone was defined as each unique CDR3 nucleotide sequence, and only productive sequences supported by at least two reads were kept. The repertoire metrics were Shannon diversity, evenness, clonality (calculated as one minus evenness), and diversity profiles parameterized by alpha from 0 to 5. The IGoR algorithm was used to compute generation probabilities of clones in paired pre- and post-chemotherapy samples. In-frame beta chains were kept once TCRdb had trimmed the public reads at Q25 with fastp and called clones with MiXCR. For every CDR3 protein sequence, its rows merge into one entry that carries the most common genes and DNA. The V and J calls were not made by the authors but by TCRdb's processing. The sample has under 3,000 distinct CDR3 sequences on record, around 26% of them singletons. The ten top clones hold approximately 5.1% of the sample.

Genomic DNA extracted from peripheral blood, rather than sorted cells or RNA, was used as the source for amplification of TCR beta rearrangements. What the authors observed across the whole study: In healthy donors, the decline in TCR diversity with age was mainly explained by loss of richness, whereas in cancer patients loss of evenness was also found to contribute. According to the authors, the repertoire data do not permit conclusions about immunological memory after chemotherapy. An increase in median generation probability over the chemotherapy interval was observed in both cancer cohorts, suggesting that the repertoire was reconstituted through rebound thymic output. Untreated patients with hematological or solid cancers showed significantly lower blood TCR diversity and higher clonality than age-matched healthy donors.

The chain was built from TRBV30 and TRBJ2-5; a weak D assignment points to TRBD2 (5 bases agree). The clonotype originates from a human donor with a solid tumor. Sample: blood. The CDR3 is CAWTTGKETQYF. The nucleotides read TGTGCCTGGACGACGGGGAAAGAGACCCAGTACTTC.